Following are 20 T cell receptor beta chains from one sample sequenced in a study of vaccination and CD4 T cells after COVID-19. Their antigens are not known. The Oncomine TCR Beta short-read assay was applied to DNA of cultured CD4+ T cells. TCRdb redid the calling of the PCR reads with MiXCR, one entry per CDR3 protein. Among 25,000 to 30,000 distinct CDR3 sequences listed, 40% to 55% were seen once. The treatment: roughly 10-day PBMC culture with coronavirus spike peptide pools or control peptides (ViraFEST assay). The sample in question was CD4+ T cells from blood, cultured in vitro, obtained before SARS-CoV-2 vaccination. The source of these receptors is a human donor who received a COVID-19 vaccine.

The V gene is TRBV7-3, the J gene TRBJ1-6; no clear D. Germline loops: CDR1 SGHTA, CDR2 FQGTGA. This CDR3 comprises 13 residues. The V and J ends lost 3 bases and 7 bases respectively, with 7 bases between them. The CDR3 bases are TGTGCCAGCAGCTTCGAAGCGAATTCACCCCTCCACTTT. This gives the protein CASSFEANSPLHF.

A few counts support this clonotype. The CDR3 region has the DNA TGCGCCAGCAGTGAGCCGGACGGAGGGGATGAAGCTTTCTTT. Encoded protein: CASSEPDGGDEAFF. The chain uses TRBV10-1 and TRBJ1-1; perhaps TRBD1 as D (5 bases). V was shortened by 2 bases and J by 7 bases, with 14 bases between the two germline ends. This CDR3 has 14 amino acids. In germline, CDR1 is WNHNN, CDR2 SYGVQD (reference sequence).

This clonotype has a handful of counts. The chain carries TRBV5-4 and TRBJ1-3; tentative D call: TRBD1 (6 bases). The germline CDR1 and CDR2 sequences are SGHNT and YYREEE (reference sequence). The V end lost 4 bases, the J end lost 2 bases, and 10 bases lay between the germline ends. This CDR3 region has 14 residues. The DNA for the CDR3 is TGTGCCAGCAGCGCTCGGACAGCTGGAAACACCATATATTTT. It specifies CASSARTAGNTIYF.

This clonotype was counted between two and nine times. The V and J genes are TRBV5-1 and TRBJ2-3; 7 bases are shared with TRBD2. V was pared by 4 bases and J by 1 base, with 12 bases of the junction left unmatched. Germline lookup yields CDR1 SGHRS and CDR2 YFSETQ. The CDR3 totals 17 residues. The CDR3 DNA sequence: TGCGCCAGCAGCGCCGCTGGGGGGGTGGGGCGCACAGATACGCAGTATTTT. The encoded protein is CASSAAGGVGRTDTQYF.

The chain carries TRBV11-2 and TRBJ2-7; D is possibly TRBD1 (6 bases). The length of the CDR3 is 14 residues. V dropped 1 base and J dropped 6 bases, with 13 bases sitting between them. Germline CDR1 SGHAT, CDR2 FQNNGV. The DNA for the CDR3 is TGTGCCAGCAGCTTAGCCGAGGGGGTCCGCGAGCAGTACTTC. It is translated as CASSLAEGVREQYF.

V and J are TRBV12-3 or TRBV12-4 and TRBJ1-3, with D possibly matching TRBD1 (6 bases). V shed 5 bases and J shed 0 bases, with 11 bases lying between them. The CDR3 is made up of 15 amino acids. The CDR3 region has the DNA TGTGCCAGCAGTCCGATACAGGGCTCTGGAAACACCATATATTTT. It codes for CASSPIQGSGNTIYF.

J is TRBJ2-5 and V is TRBV11-2, with TRBD2 matching 13 bases. Unmatched junction bases numbered 5, after V lost 1 base and J lost 3 bases. The germline V gene has CDR1 SGHAT and CDR2 FQNNGV. This CDR3 has 17 amino acids. The CDR3 sequence is CASSLAAGLAGEETQYF. DNA of the CDR3: TGTGCCAGCAGCTTAGCTGCAGGACTAGCGGGAGAAGAGACCCAGTACTTC.

V gene TRBV6-1 combines with J gene TRBJ2-5; possibly TRBD2 for D (6 bases). This CDR3 region has 13 residues. V shed 5 bases and J shed 2 bases, with 9 bases lying between them. Germline assignment: CDR1 MNHNS and CDR2 SASEGT. The CDR3 loop reads CASSRGRQETQYF. In DNA, the CDR3 is TGTGCCAGCAGTCGGGGGAGACAAGAGACCCAGTACTTC.

This clonotype was detected a few times. The V gene is TRBV19, the J gene TRBJ1-4; 7 bases fit TRBD1. The CDR3 runs to 17 residues. Germline loops: CDR1 LNHDA, CDR2 SQIVND (reference sequence). The trim removed 6 bases at V and 0 bases at J, leaving 10 bases unmatched. The CDR3 coding sequence is TGTGCCAGTAGCCCCAGGGGGGTGGACGCAACTAATGAAAAACTGTTTTTT. Encoded protein: CASSPRGVDATNEKLFF.

This chain links TRBV14 with TRBJ2-2; 7 bases agree with TRBD1. This CDR3 region has 17 residues. The J segment lost 2 bases and the V segment lost 4 bases, leaving 10 bases of the junction unmatched. Looked up from germline, CDR1 is SGHDN and CDR2 is FVKESK. The CDR3 here is CASSPYDWDRNTGELFF. DNA of the CDR3: TGTGCCAGCAGCCCCTACGACTGGGACAGAAACACCGGGGAGCTGTTTTTT.

This sequence joins TRBV7-6 and TRBJ1-2, with unresolved D. V was cut by 0 bases and J by 0 bases, with 5 bases left in between. Germline CDR1 reads SGHVS; CDR2 reads FNYEAQ. The length of the CDR3 is 14 residues. CDR3 DNA sequence: TGTGCCAGCAGCTTAGCTCCAGCTAACTATGGCTACACCTTC. Amino acids: CASSLAPANYGYTF.

This clonotype was found a few times. This chain joins TRBV6-1 and TRBJ2-1; 9 positions agree with TRBD1. Germline V CDR1 and CDR2: MNHNS, SASEGT. Trimming took 6 bases from V and 8 from J; bases not matched to a gene: 8. The CDR3 runs 14 residues. CDR3 sequence reads: CASSTGTGKDEQFF. Here the CDR3 DNA reads TGTGCCAGCAGCACCGGGACAGGGAAAGATGAGCAGTTCTTC.

This clonotype was seen a handful of times. J is TRBJ1-5 and V is TRBV3-1; possible D gene TRBD1, 6 bases. The CDR3 runs 12 residues. Germline V lookup: CDR1 LGHDT, CDR2 YNNKEL (reference sequence). V was shortened by 6 bases and J by 9 bases, with 12 bases between the two germline ends. The CDR3: CASRALQGPQHF. The CDR3 bases are TGTGCCAGCAGGGCCCTACAGGGGCCCCAGCATTTT.

J is TRBJ1-1 and V is TRBV12-3 or TRBV12-4, with 11 bases identical to TRBD1. The CDR3 consists of 15 residues. Losses at the gene ends were 5 bases for V and 11 bases for J; bases not matched to a gene: 13. The CDR3: CASSLWDRGVLGAFF. CDR3 bases: TGTGCCAGCAGTCTATGGGACAGGGGGGTTTTAGGGGCTTTCTTT.

The chain is built from TRBV6-1 and TRBJ1-2, with D unresolved. V gave up 5 bases and J gave up 4 bases, with 5 bases separating them. The CDR3 contains 11 residues. Germline assignment: CDR1 MNHNS and CDR2 SASEGT. The DNA of the CDR3 is TGTGCCAGCAGTAACGGCTATGGCTACACCTTC. It is translated as CASSNGYGYTF.

This clonotype showed up just once. The CDR3 nucleotides read TGTGCCAGCAGCTTAAGTCGATACAATGAGCAGTTCTTC. This gives the protein CASSLSRYNEQFF. The chain has TRBV7-7 and TRBJ2-1; the D is unclear. Germline values: CDR1 SSHAT, CDR2 FNYEAQ (reference sequence). The CDR3 extends over 13 amino acids. Trimming stripped 2 bases from V and 4 bases from J, with 6 bases between.

The chain joins TRBV9 to TRBJ1-1; D not resolved. The CDR3 sequence is 14 residues long. Per germline, CDR1 SGDLS and CDR2 YYNGEE. Trimming cost V 0 bases and J 1 base, with 7 bases left between them. CDR3 DNA sequence: TGTGCCAGCAGCGTAGAGCCAGAGAACACTGAAGCTTTCTTT. It is translated as CASSVEPENTEAFF.

This clonotype showed up just a few times. J is TRBJ2-7 and V is TRBV30, with 11 bases matching TRBD1. CDR1 is GTSNPN and CDR2 is SVGIG in the germline V gene (reference sequence). With V trimmed by 1 base and J by 1 base, 3 bases remained unmatched. This CDR3 is built from 15 residues. CDR3 residues: CAWSGDRGFSYEQYF. The DNA of the CDR3 is TGTGCCTGGAGTGGGGACAGGGGGTTTTCCTACGAGCAGTACTTC.

The chain has TRBV20-1 and TRBJ1-1; the D is unclear. This CDR3 is 13 amino acids long. Between the trimmed V and J ends, which lost 6 bases and 5 bases, there was a span of 16 bases. Per the germline V gene, CDR1 is DFQATT and CDR2 is SNEGSKA (reference sequence). The CDR3 bases are TGCAGTGCCAGACCCGGAGTGGGGACTGAAGCTTTCTTT. The encoded protein is CSARPGVGTEAFF.

The chain employs TRBV30 and TRBJ1-1; D gene uncertain. The germline CDR1 and CDR2 sequences are GTSNPN and SVGIG (reference sequence). This CDR3 is 13 amino acids long. V dropped 4 bases and J dropped 4 bases, with 13 bases sitting between them. CDR3 loop: CAWIAGSTTEAFF. DNA of the CDR3: TGTGCCTGGATTGCGGGGTCTACCACTGAAGCTTTCTTT.